These 4 T cell receptor beta chains share one sample of origin, sequenced in a study of OX40 agonist ivuxolimab in advanced cancers. Produced via immunoSEQ multiplex PCR; TCRdb's table is partial and in-frame only. Of roughly 76,000 clones in the sample, roughly 85% were seen once. Here the sequenced sample was CD4+ or CD8+ T cells sorted from blood, taken in a trial of the OX40 agonist ivuxolimab. Source of these receptors: an adult with an advanced solid tumor such as melanoma, head and neck, liver or kidney cancer.

The rearrangement links TRBV6-1 to TRBJ1-5, with 8 bases fitting TRBD1. V trimming: 3 bases; J trimming: 4 bases; junction bases outside the gene matches: 2. The CDR3 sequence is 14 residues long. CDR1 and CDR2 from the germline V gene are MNHNS and SASEGT. In DNA, the CDR3 is TGTGCCAGCAGTGATACAGGGGGGAATCAGCCCCAGCATTTT. Translated: CASSDTGGNQPQHF.

This chain connects TRBV7-2 to TRBJ1-2; D uncertain. V was trimmed by 3 bases and J by 4 bases, leaving 12 bases between them. Germline assignment: CDR1 SGHTA and CDR2 FQGNSA. The CDR3 runs 14 residues. CDR3 amino acids: CASSFKGTSYGYTF. As DNA, the CDR3 is TGTGCCAGCAGCTTTAAGGGAACAAGCTATGGCTACACCTTC.

There are a few counts of this clone. V and J are TRBV5-5 and TRBJ1-1; the D gene is possibly TRBD1 (6 bases). This CDR3 has 16 amino acids. Germline lookup yields CDR1 SGHKS and CDR2 YYEKEE (reference sequence). The V end was cut by 5 bases, the J end by 6 bases, with 23 bases between. The CDR3 spells CASRQYSGTQGSEAFF. The CDR3 DNA sequence: TGTGCCAGCAGACAATATTCCGGGACACAAGGCTCTGAAGCTTTCTTT.

This clone was picked up one time. The V call is TRBV5-6, the J call TRBJ1-2; D is uncertain. Germline-derived CDR1 and CDR2 are SGHDT and YYEEEE. Trimming stripped 3 bases from V and 5 bases from J, with 8 bases between. This CDR3 contains 12 residues. CDR3 DNA sequence: TGTGCCAGCAGCTCCCGCTTATATGGCTACACCTTC. It encodes CASSSRLYGYTF.